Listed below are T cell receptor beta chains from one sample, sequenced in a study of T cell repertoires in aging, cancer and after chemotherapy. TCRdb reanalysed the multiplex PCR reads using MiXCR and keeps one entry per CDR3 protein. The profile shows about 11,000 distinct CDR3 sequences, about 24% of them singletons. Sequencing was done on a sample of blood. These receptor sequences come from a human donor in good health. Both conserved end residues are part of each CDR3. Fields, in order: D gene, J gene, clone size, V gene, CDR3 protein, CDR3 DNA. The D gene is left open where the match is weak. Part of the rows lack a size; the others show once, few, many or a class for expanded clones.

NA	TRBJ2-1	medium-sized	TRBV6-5	CASIDGTYNEQFF	TGTGCCAGCATAGACGGAACCTACAATGAGCAGTTCTTC
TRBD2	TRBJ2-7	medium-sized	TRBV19	CASKASGGPIRNEQYF	TGTGCCAGTAAGGCTAGCGGGGGGCCCATAAGGAACGAGCAGTACTTC
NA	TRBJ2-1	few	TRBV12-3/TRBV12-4	CASSDMYNEQFF	TGTGCCAGCAGTGATATGTACAATGAGCAGTTCTTC
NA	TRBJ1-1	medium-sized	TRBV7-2	CASSLAAGRGTEAFF	TGTGCCAGCAGCTTAGCGGCAGGGAGAGGCACTGAAGCTTTCTTT
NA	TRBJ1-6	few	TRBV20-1	CSARDLSRPNNSPLHF	TGCAGTGCTAGAGATCTTAGTCGGCCTAATAATTCACCCCTCCACTTT
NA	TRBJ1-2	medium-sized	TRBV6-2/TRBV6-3	CASSYSRREHYGYTF	TGTGCCAGCAGTTACTCGCGGAGGGAGCACTATGGCTACACCTTC
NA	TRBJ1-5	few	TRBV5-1	CASSLDGDSNQPQHF	TGCGCCAGCAGCTTGGACGGAGATAGCAATCAGCCCCAGCATTTT
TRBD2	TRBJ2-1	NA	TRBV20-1	CSARGRGGSYNEQFF	TGCAGTGCTAGAGGGCGGGGGGGCTCCTACAATGAGCAGTTCTTC
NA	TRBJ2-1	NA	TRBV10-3	CAISESGYNEQFF	TGTGCCATCAGTGAGTCGGGCTACAATGAGCAGTTCTTC
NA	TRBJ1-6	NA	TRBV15	CATSRDGTGATFQNLGSPLHF	TGTGCCACCAGCAGAGATGGGACCGGGGCAACCTTTCAAAACCTAGGCTCACCCCTCCACTTT
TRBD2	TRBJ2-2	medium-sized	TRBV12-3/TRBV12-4	CASSFGGGTTGELFF	TGTGCCAGCAGTTTCGGCGGGGGAACCACCGGGGAGCTGTTTTTT
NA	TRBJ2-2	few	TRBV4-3	CASSLKAGTARAGELFF	TGCGCCAGCAGCCTGAAAGCTGGGACTGCCCGGGCCGGGGAGCTGTTTTTT
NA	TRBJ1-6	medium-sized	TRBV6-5	CASSSIGDGSYNSPLHF	TGTGCCAGCAGCTCGATTGGGGACGGCTCCTATAATTCACCCCTCCACTTT
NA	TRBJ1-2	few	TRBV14	CASSQNHGYGYTF	TGTGCCAGCAGCCAAAACCACGGCTATGGCTACACCTTC
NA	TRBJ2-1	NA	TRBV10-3	CAISERGGSSSYNEQFF	TGTGCCATCAGTGAGAGAGGGGGATCAAGCTCCTACAATGAGCAGTTCTTC
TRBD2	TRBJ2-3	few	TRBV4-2	CASSPLTYRTSGGATTDTQYF	TGTGCCAGCAGCCCACTGACGTATAGGACTAGCGGGGGGGCCACCACAGATACGCAGTATTTT
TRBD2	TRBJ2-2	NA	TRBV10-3	CAIGQGLAGGNTGELFF	TGTGCCATCGGTCAAGGACTAGCGGGGGGTAACACCGGGGAGCTGTTTTTT
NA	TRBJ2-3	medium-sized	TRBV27	CASSSNVVGDTQYF	TGTGCCAGCAGTTCTAATGTTGTAGGGGATACGCAGTATTTT
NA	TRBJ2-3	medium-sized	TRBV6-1	CASRPRGLDTDTQYF	TGTGCCAGCAGGCCTCGGGGGTTGGACACAGATACGCAGTATTTT
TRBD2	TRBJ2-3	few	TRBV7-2	CASSLTSGGRDTQYF	TGTGCCAGCAGCTTGACTAGCGGGGGAAGAGATACGCAGTATTTT
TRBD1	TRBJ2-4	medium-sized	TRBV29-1	CSVEDRDRKYF	TGCAGCGTTGAAGATCGGGACAGGAAGTACTTC
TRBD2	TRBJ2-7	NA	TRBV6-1	CASTPLAGGPSEQYF	TGTGCCAGCACCCCCTTAGCGGGGGGGCCCTCCGAGCAGTACTTC
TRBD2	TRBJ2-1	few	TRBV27	CASSMRGLAGRYPHRNEQFF	TGTGCCAGCAGTATGCGGGGACTAGCGGGGCGCTACCCCCATCGAAATGAGCAGTTCTTC
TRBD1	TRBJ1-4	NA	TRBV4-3	CASRKGQDRTNEKLFF	TGCGCCAGCCGGAAAGGACAGGACCGAACTAATGAAAAACTGTTTTTT
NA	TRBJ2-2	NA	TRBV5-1	CASSLAESWNSGELFF	TGCGCCAGCAGCTTGGCGGAGAGTTGGAATTCCGGGGAGCTGTTTTTT
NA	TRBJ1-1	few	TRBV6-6	CASSYSVGRGRTEAFF	TGTGCCAGCAGTTACTCGGTGGGTAGGGGAAGGACTGAAGCTTTCTTT
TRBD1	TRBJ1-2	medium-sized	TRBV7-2	CASSSLTGEGGYTF	TGTGCCAGCAGCTCACTTACAGGGGAAGGTGGCTACACCTTC
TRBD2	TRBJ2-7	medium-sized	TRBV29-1	CSVESGGREQYF	TGCAGCGTTGAATCGGGGGGGCGCGAGCAGTACTTC
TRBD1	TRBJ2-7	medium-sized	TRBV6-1	CASSVGQDSYEQYF	TGTGCCAGCAGTGTGGGACAGGATTCCTACGAGCAGTACTTC
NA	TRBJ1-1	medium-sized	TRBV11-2	CASSADRNTEAFF	TGTGCCAGCAGCGCTGACAGGAACACTGAAGCTTTCTTT
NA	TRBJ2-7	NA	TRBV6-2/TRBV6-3	CASSYWRGQGFSYEQYF	TGTGCCAGCAGTTATTGGCGGGGGCAAGGATTTTCCTACGAGCAGTACTTC
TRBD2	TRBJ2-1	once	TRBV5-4	CASSAGLAEQFF	TGTGCCAGCAGCGCGGGACTAGCTGAGCAGTTCTTC
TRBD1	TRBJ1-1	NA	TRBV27	CASSLGTGFTKAFF	TGTGCCAGCAGTTTAGGGACAGGGTTCACTAAAGCTTTCTTT
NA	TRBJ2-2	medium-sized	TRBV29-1	CSVGNTGELFF	TGCAGCGTGGGTAACACCGGGGAGCTGTTTTTT
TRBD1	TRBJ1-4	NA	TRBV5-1	CASSLTGTAPNEKLFF	TGCGCCAGCAGCTTAACCGGGACAGCCCCTAATGAAAAACTGTTTTTT
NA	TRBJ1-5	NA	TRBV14	CASSQVVQGRSQPQHF	TGTGCCAGCAGCCAAGTCGTACAGGGAAGGAGTCAGCCCCAGCATTTT
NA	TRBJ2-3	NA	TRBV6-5	CASIPPSGSADTQYF	TGTGCCAGCATCCCCCCTAGTGGTTCGGCAGATACGCAGTATTTT